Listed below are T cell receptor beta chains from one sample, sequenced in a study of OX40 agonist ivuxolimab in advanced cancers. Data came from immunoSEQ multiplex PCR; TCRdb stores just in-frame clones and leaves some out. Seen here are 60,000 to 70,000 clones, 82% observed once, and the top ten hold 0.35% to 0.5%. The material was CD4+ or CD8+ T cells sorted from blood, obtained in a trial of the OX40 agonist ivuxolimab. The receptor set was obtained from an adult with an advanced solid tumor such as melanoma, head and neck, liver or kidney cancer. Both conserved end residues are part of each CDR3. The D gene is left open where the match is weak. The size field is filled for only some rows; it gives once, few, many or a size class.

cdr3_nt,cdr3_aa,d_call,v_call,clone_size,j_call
TGTGCCAGCAGCTTTAACCCTAGTACTCAACGTGGTGAAAAACTGTTTTTT,CASSFNPSTQRGEKLFF,-,TRBV11-2,-,TRBJ1-4
TGTGCCAGCGGGACAGCTAATCAGCCCCAGCATTTT,CASGTANQPQHF,TRBD1,TRBV25-1,-,TRBJ1-5
TGTGCCAGCAGTTTAGGGGCAGGGCCTTTCGGCGAGCAGTACTTC,CASSLGAGPFGEQYF,-,TRBV28,-,TRBJ2-7
TGCGCCAGCAGCTTGTTCGTGGAAAACACCGGGGAGCTGTTTTTT,CASSLFVENTGELFF,-,TRBV5-1,-,TRBJ2-2
TGTGCCAGTAGACGTACAGGAGCTGGAAACACCATATATTTT,CASRRTGAGNTIYF,-,TRBV19,-,TRBJ1-3
TGTGCCAGCAGCTTGATGGTCACTGGGGTGGAGACCCAGTACTTC,CASSLMVTGVETQYF,-,TRBV5-6,-,TRBJ2-5
TGTGCCAGCAGCCATTCAATGGGTCCCCGGTTCTTC,CASSHSMGPRFF,-,TRBV9,-,TRBJ2-1
TGTGCCAGCTCAACTTCCGGGACTAGGACCCAAGAGACCCAGTACTTC,CASSTSGTRTQETQYF,TRBD2,TRBV18,-,TRBJ2-5
TGTGCCAGCAGCTTGGCGGGGACTAGCGGGAGAGGGAATGAGCAGTTCTTC,CASSLAGTSGRGNEQFF,TRBD2,TRBV5-4,-,TRBJ2-1
TGTGCCAGCAGTGACGCGACTAGCGGGGGGTACAATGAGCAGTTCTTC,CASSDATSGGYNEQFF,TRBD2,TRBV6-1,once,TRBJ2-1
TGTGCCACGAGTATTTTGGGGACCGGTACAGATACGCAGTATTTT,CATSILGTGTDTQYF,-,TRBV19,-,TRBJ2-3
TGTGCCAGTAGTATAGTGACAGGGAACTATGGCTACACCTTC,CASSIVTGNYGYTF,TRBD1,TRBV19,-,TRBJ1-2
TGTGCCAGCAGCTTGGGTGGGGGTCGTGAAAAACTGTTTTTT,CASSLGGGREKLFF,-,TRBV7-9,-,TRBJ1-4
TGTGCCAACATGGACAGGGGGACTGAAGCTTTCTTT,CANMDRGTEAFF,TRBD1,TRBV6-5,-,TRBJ1-1
TGTGCCAGCAGCCAAGGGACGGGCGGAAACACCATATATTTT,CASSQGTGGNTIYF,-,TRBV11-2,-,TRBJ1-3
TGTGCCAGCTCACCAAGTCCAGAGAACACCGGGGAGCTGTTTTTT,CASSPSPENTGELFF,-,TRBV18,-,TRBJ2-2
TGTGCCAGCAGCTTTGAACTAGCGGGGGCTGGCGGGAGGTTCTTC,CASSFELAGAGGRFF,TRBD2,TRBV5-4,-,TRBJ2-1
TGTGCCAGCAGCTTAGTTTACACTGAAGCTTTCTTT,CASSLVYTEAFF,-,TRBV7-8,-,TRBJ1-1
TGTGCCAGCAGCGTCTCTAGCGGGTCCTACAATGAGCAGTTCTTC,CASSVSSGSYNEQFF,TRBD2,TRBV9,-,TRBJ2-1
TGTGCCAGCAGTTTGCCTGAGGTCTATGGCTACACCTTC,CASSLPEVYGYTF,-,TRBV28,-,TRBJ1-2
TGTGCCAGCAGCTTAGGCGGCACAAAAAATGAGCAGTTCTTC,CASSLGGTKNEQFF,-,TRBV7-3,-,TRBJ2-1
TGCGCCAGCAGCTTGGCGGCAGGGGCTGAAGCTTTCTTT,CASSLAAGAEAFF,-,TRBV5-1,-,TRBJ1-1
TGTGCCAGCAGTGAAGGGGGAACAGGGTTCCATCAGCCCCAGCATTTT,CASSEGGTGFHQPQHF,-,TRBV6-1,once,TRBJ1-5
TGTGCCAGCAGCTTAGTAGCGGGAGCATCCTACAATGAGCAGTTCTTC,CASSLVAGASYNEQFF,TRBD2,TRBV11-1,-,TRBJ2-1
TGCGCCAGCAGCTTGGGGGCAGATACGCAGTATTTT,CASSLGADTQYF,-,TRBV5-1,-,TRBJ2-3
TGTGCCAGCAGCGTAGTAGGTGGTGGGACAGGAACCACTGAAGCTTTCTTT,CASSVVGGGTGTTEAFF,TRBD1,TRBV9,once,TRBJ1-1
TGCGCCAGCAGCCAAGATGGGGGGGGCAGGTCGATCTCTGGGGCCAACGTCCTGACTTTC,CASSQDGGGRSISGANVLTF,-,TRBV4-1,-,TRBJ2-6
TGCAGCGTGGGCCTACAGGGGGCAATTGAAAAACTGTTTTTT,CSVGLQGAIEKLFF,TRBD1,TRBV29-1,-,TRBJ1-4
TGTGCCAGTAGTGGCCGGACAGGGCCCGAAAAAGAAAAACTGTTTTTT,CASSGRTGPEKEKLFF,TRBD1,TRBV19,-,TRBJ1-4
TGTGCCAGCAGCCAAGAAGGGACTAGCGTCCCAGATACGCAGTATTTT,CASSQEGTSVPDTQYF,TRBD2,TRBV4-2,few,TRBJ2-3
TGTGCCAGCAGCTTACCTTATCCTGGAAACACCATATATTTT,CASSLPYPGNTIYF,-,TRBV11-1,-,TRBJ1-3
TGTGCCAGCAGTCCCAGGGACAGTAAAGCCAAAAACATTCAGTACTTC,CASSPRDSKAKNIQYF,TRBD1,TRBV27,-,TRBJ2-4
TGCGCCAGCAGTGTGTCCCCCCGATATGGCTACACCTTC,CASSVSPRYGYTF,-,TRBV10-1,once,TRBJ1-2
TGTGCCAGCTCGCAAAACAGGGGGAACCTTGACTATGGCTACACCTTC,CASSQNRGNLDYGYTF,TRBD1,TRBV18,-,TRBJ1-2
TGCGCCAGCAGCCCCTCTAGCGCCAGCTCCTACGAGCAGTACTTC,CASSPSSASSYEQYF,-,TRBV5-1,-,TRBJ2-7
TGTGCCAGCAGCTCTCAGGCGGGACAGGGGGCGGCTACGCAGTATTTT,CASSSQAGQGAATQYF,TRBD1,TRBV7-6,few,TRBJ2-3
TGTGCCAGCAGCTTGGAGCAGGGTCCGTATGGCTACACCTTC,CASSLEQGPYGYTF,-,TRBV5-4,-,TRBJ1-2
TGTGCCAGCAGCTTAGGGACAAGGAGGACTGAAGCTTTCTTT,CASSLGTRRTEAFF,-,TRBV11-2,-,TRBJ1-1
TGTGCCAGCAGCTACCTTGGGATCTTCCAAGAGACCCAGTACTTC,CASSYLGIFQETQYF,-,TRBV7-2,few,TRBJ2-5
TGTGCCAGCAGCCCGGACCCAGGGAACTATGGCTACACCTTC,CASSPDPGNYGYTF,-,TRBV11-2,-,TRBJ1-2
TGTGCCAGCTCACCACAGAGTTACAATGAAAAACTGTTTTTT,CASSPQSYNEKLFF,-,TRBV18,-,TRBJ1-4